The rows below give T cell receptor beta chains drawn from one sample of a study of shared clonotypes between healthy human individuals. Measured with immunoSEQ multiplex PCR; TCRdb has only the in-frame clones, and not every one. Altogether around 1,100,000 clones are present, roughly 80% being singletons, with the ten largest covering more than 0.85%. Material: memory CD4+ T cells from PBMCs. These receptors were collected from a young man in good health. Some clones in this sample may be carry-over from other donors' samples. CDR3s leave out the opening cysteine and the closing phenylalanine or tryptophan. Fields, in order: CDR3 protein, clone size, D gene, J gene, V gene. The D gene is left open where the match is weak. Expanded clones are given a class, and other clones once, few, many or no size at all.

CDR3: ASSPLAGSPGELF
size: .
D: TRBD2
J: TRBJ2-2
V: TRBV4-3

CDR3: ASIGAGYGYT
size: .
D: .
J: TRBJ1-2
V: TRBV28

CDR3: ASSTTSGASYEQY
size: .
D: TRBD2
J: TRBJ2-7
V: TRBV11-1

CDR3: ASSPRWGVWNEQF
size: few
D: .
J: TRBJ2-1
V: TRBV7-9

CDR3: ASSVRGVLYNEQF
size: .
D: .
J: TRBJ2-1
V: TRBV19

CDR3: ASSLNWGPGEAF
size: .
D: .
J: TRBJ1-1
V: TRBV7-9

CDR3: ASSFSQVLYEQY
size: .
D: .
J: TRBJ2-7
V: TRBV28

CDR3: ASSSSGTGRYQPQH
size: .
D: TRBD1
J: TRBJ1-5
V: TRBV27

CDR3: ASSGRQGSLEQY
size: once
D: TRBD1
J: TRBJ2-7
V: TRBV6-1

CDR3: ASTPHPPGTEAF
size: .
D: .
J: TRBJ1-1
V: TRBV19

CDR3: ASNGEGSSNQPQH
size: .
D: .
J: TRBJ1-5
V: TRBV6-4

CDR3: ASSLYEPGQGPSTNEKLF
size: .
D: TRBD1
J: TRBJ1-4
V: TRBV7-6

CDR3: ASSDTTAGLRATNEQF
size: many
D: TRBD2
J: TRBJ2-1
V: TRBV28

CDR3: ASSQDRATDTQY
size: .
D: .
J: TRBJ2-3
V: TRBV4-2

CDR3: ASSRGLGGTGELF
size: .
D: TRBD2
J: TRBJ2-2
V: TRBV5-6

CDR3: ASSFSPQYGYT
size: once
D: .
J: TRBJ1-2
V: TRBV5-4

CDR3: ASSFGFLGSGTFLGQY
size: .
D: TRBD2
J: TRBJ2-7
V: TRBV28

CDR3: ASTIRDYEQY
size: .
D: .
J: TRBJ2-7
V: TRBV6-5

CDR3: ASSGQAAGYNEQF
size: .
D: .
J: TRBJ2-1
V: TRBV6-6

CDR3: ASTTANQPQH
size: .
D: .
J: TRBJ1-5
V: TRBV28

CDR3: ASSFQGPDEQF
size: .
D: .
J: TRBJ2-1
V: TRBV7-9

CDR3: ASSKMGDRGNEQY
size: .
D: TRBD1
J: TRBJ2-7
V: TRBV9

CDR3: ASSPPGVGERTNTEAF
size: .
D: .
J: TRBJ1-1
V: TRBV18

CDR3: ASSQDLNEKLF
size: .
D: .
J: TRBJ1-4
V: TRBV4-1

CDR3: ASSPWVRTRYEQY
size: many
D: .
J: TRBJ2-7
V: TRBV5-6

CDR3: ARSLKFFLGAF
size: .
D: .
J: TRBJ1-1
V: TRBV5-3

CDR3: ASSLAGWGNQPQH
size: once
D: .
J: TRBJ1-5
V: TRBV5-8